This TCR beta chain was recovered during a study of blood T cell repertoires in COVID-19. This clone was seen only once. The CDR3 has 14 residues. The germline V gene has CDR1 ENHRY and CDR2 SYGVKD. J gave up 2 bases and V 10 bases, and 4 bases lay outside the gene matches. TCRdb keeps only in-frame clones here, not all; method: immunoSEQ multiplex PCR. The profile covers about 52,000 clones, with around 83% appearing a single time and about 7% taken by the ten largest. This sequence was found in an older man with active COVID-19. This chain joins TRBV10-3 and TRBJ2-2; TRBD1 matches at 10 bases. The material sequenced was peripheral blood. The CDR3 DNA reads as TGTGCCACCGGGGACAGGGGTAACACCGGGGAGCTGTTTTTT. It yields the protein CATGDRGNTGELFF.